Below, 25 T cell receptor beta chains from the same sample are listed, as sequenced in a study of response to subunit inactivated influenza vaccine. TCRdb recomputed calls from the RT-PCR reads with MiXCR, one row per CDR3 protein. The sample has approximately 530,000 distinct CDR3 sequences, approximately 7.8% seen once. Sequenced here: PBMCs from blood, sampled roughly 24 months after vaccination. The receptors come from a man in his fifties or sixties who received an inactivated influenza vaccine.

This clonotype was recorded many times. The V and J genes are TRBV12-3 or TRBV12-4 and TRBJ2-4, with D uncertain. The V gene lost 8 bases and the J gene lost 2 bases, with 10 bases spanning the gap. The CDR3 covers 13 residues. CDR3 DNA: TGTGCCAGCGGGTCGGTGTCCAAAAACATTCAGTACTTC. Its translation: CASGSVSKNIQYF.

The rearrangement joins TRBV12-3 or TRBV12-4 to TRBJ1-5, with D maybe TRBD1 (5 bases). The CDR3 covers 13 residues. Trimming left V 5 bases short and J 5 bases short, with 10 bases between. The CDR3 protein is CASSRQPDQPQHF. The CDR3 DNA reads as TGTGCCAGCAGTAGACAGCCCGATCAGCCCCAGCATTTT.

The V gene is TRBV7-8, the J gene TRBJ2-5; D ambiguous. The CDR3 contains 12 residues. The germline V and J ends were trimmed by 3 bases and 5 bases, with 7 bases remaining between them. Germline values: CDR1 SGHVS, CDR2 FQNEAQ. In DNA, the CDR3 is TGTGCCAGCAGCTTTACGGCCGAGACCCAGTACTTC. This gives the protein CASSFTAETQYF.

Many counts were recorded for this clonotype. V usage is TRBV5-1 and J usage is TRBJ1-2; perhaps TRBD1 as D (6 bases). CDR3 length: 14 residues. Deletions cut 4 bases from V and 4 bases from J, with 14 bases between. In germline, CDR1 is SGHRS, CDR2 YFSETQ. This CDR3 is CASSTGQRGYGYTF. DNA for the CDR3: TGCGCCAGCAGCACCGGACAGAGGGGCTATGGCTACACCTTC.

V usage is TRBV20-1 and J usage is TRBJ1-1; the D gene is possibly TRBD1 (6 bases). Trimming removed 0 bases at V and 4 bases at J, with 18 bases between. The CDR3 covers 16 residues. CDR1 is DFQATT, CDR2 SNEGSKA, per germline (reference sequence). The DNA of the CDR3 is TGCAGTGCTAGAGACCGGGACACTGCCTTTAGCACTGAAGCTTTCTTT. This encodes CSARDRDTAFSTEAFF.

This clonotype was detected many times. The rearrangement links TRBV27 to TRBJ1-2, with D maybe TRBD1 (6 bases). The CDR3 sequence is 15 residues long. Germline loops: CDR1 MNHEY, CDR2 SMNVEV (reference sequence). V was clipped by 4 bases and J by 2 bases, with 14 bases between them. The CDR3 nucleotides are TGTGCCAGCAGTTCCTCCGGTCAGGGGAACTATGGCTACACCTTC. Its protein product is CASSSSGQGNYGYTF.

The rearrangement joins TRBV20-1 to TRBJ2-7, with D possibly being TRBD1 (6 bases). Germline V CDR1 and CDR2: DFQATT, SNEGSKA (reference sequence). V was trimmed by 2 bases and J by 2 bases, leaving 13 bases between them. This CDR3 spans 14 amino acids. The CDR3 reads CSARPDSRPYEQYF. Written as DNA, the CDR3 is TGCAGTGCTAGACCGGACAGTCGCCCCTACGAGCAGTACTTC.

The chain is built from TRBV20-1 and TRBJ2-6; 8 bases fit TRBD1. Per the germline V gene, CDR1 is DFQATT and CDR2 is SNEGSKA (reference sequence). After removal of 7 bases from V and 2 bases from J, the junction contained 10 bases not matched to a gene. CDR3 size: 16 residues. DNA of the CDR3: TGCAGTGTCAAAGGGACAGGTCGTCCTGGGGCCAACGTCCTGACTTTC. It specifies CSVKGTGRPGANVLTF.

There are many counts of this clonotype. V is TRBV5-6 and J is TRBJ1-5; the match to TRBD1 covers 10 bases. V lost 2 bases to trimming and J lost 5 bases; unmatched junction nucleotides: 1. Germline lookup yields CDR1 SGHDT and CDR2 YYEEEE. The CDR3 has 14 amino acids. The CDR3 region has the DNA TGTGCCAGCAGCTTCGGACAGGGGGATCAGCCCCAGCATTTT. Translating gives CASSFGQGDQPQHF.

J is TRBJ1-1 and V is TRBV6-2 or TRBV6-3; 7 bases agree with TRBD1. The germline V gene has CDR1 MNHEY and CDR2 SVGEGT. Trimming cost V 0 bases and J 5 bases; bases outside gene matches: 12. This CDR3 comprises 17 residues. CDR3 DNA sequence: TGTGCCAGCAGTTACTCTACAGGGGCGACGGGTCCAACTGAAGCTTTCTTT. Translated: CASSYSTGATGPTEAFF.

This clonotype was recorded many times. The chain couples TRBV20-1 to TRBJ2-2; 12 nucleotides match TRBD2. The CDR3 is 14 residues long. Germline-derived CDR1 and CDR2 are DFQATT and SNEGSKA (reference sequence). The trim removed 4 bases at V and 5 bases at J, leaving 2 bases unmatched. CDR3 amino acids: CSATSGRVTGELFF. The CDR3 coding sequence is TGCAGTGCTACTAGCGGGAGGGTAACCGGGGAGCTGTTTTTT.

The table lists this clonotype with a few counts. V and J are TRBV20-1 and TRBJ2-2, with unresolved D. This CDR3 comprises 14 residues. Germline assignment: CDR1 DFQATT and CDR2 SNEGSKA (reference sequence). With 3 bases removed from V and 3 bases from J, the gap between germline ends came to 11 bases. Here the CDR3 DNA reads TGCAGTGCTAGGACGTTGGACGACACCGGGGAGCTGTTTTTT. It yields the protein CSARTLDDTGELFF.

In its sample, this clonotype was seen a few times. This chain uses TRBV10-2 with TRBJ2-1; D unclear. Trimming removed 3 bases from V and 6 bases from J, with 12 bases in between. The CDR3 sequence is 14 residues long. Looked up from germline, CDR1 is WSHSY and CDR2 is SAAADI. CDR3 DNA sequence: TGCGCCAGCAGTGAACGGCACCGACCCAATGAGCAGTTCTTC. The encoded protein is CASSERHRPNEQFF.

Ten or more counts support this clonotype. J is TRBJ2-5 and V is TRBV7-8; D is perhaps TRBD1 or TRBD2 (6 bases each). This CDR3 contains 15 residues. Deletions cut 0 bases from V and 2 bases from J, with 10 bases between. Germline V gene lookup returns CDR1 SGHVS and CDR2 FQNEAQ. CDR3 residues: CASSLAGGRQETQYF. CDR3 in DNA: TGTGCCAGCAGCTTAGCGGGGGGCCGGCAAGAGACCCAGTACTTC. The variable domain in full, completed from reference TRBV7-8 and TRBJ2-5, reads GAGVSQSPRYKVAKRGQDVALRCDPISGHVSLFWYQQALGQGPEFLTYFQNEAQLDKSGLPSDRFFAERPEGSVSTLKIQRTQQEDSAVYLCASSLAGGRQETQYFGPGTRLLVL.

This clonotype was detected only a few times. The gene calls are TRBV20-1 and TRBJ2-5; D might be TRBD2 (5 bases). Germline CDR1 DFQATT, CDR2 SNEGSKA (reference sequence). The CDR3 contains 13 residues. The germline V and J ends were trimmed by 6 bases and 2 bases, with 13 bases remaining between them. The CDR3 region is CSAPGRGQETQYF. Here the CDR3 DNA reads TGCAGTGCCCCAGGACGGGGTCAAGAGACCCAGTACTTC.

The chain combines TRBV7-8 with TRBJ2-7; D gene ambiguous. Trimming removed 0 bases at V and 3 bases at J, with 9 bases between. CDR3 size: 14 residues. Per the germline V gene, CDR1 is SGHVS and CDR2 is FQNEAQ. CDR3 in DNA: TGTGCCAGCAGCTTAGCAGGAGACTTCTACGAGCAGTACTTC. Residues: CASSLAGDFYEQYF.

This clonotype was observed a few times. The V gene is TRBV6-5, the J gene TRBJ2-3; D not certain. This CDR3 contains 13 residues. Trimming shortened V by 0 bases and J by 4 bases, and 5 bases separated the two germline ends. Germline CDR1 reads MNHEY; CDR2 reads SVGAGI. The CDR3 DNA sequence: TGTGCCAGCAGTTACTCGTGGCCAGATACGCAGTATTTT. It yields the protein CASSYSWPDTQYF.

This clonotype has at least ten counts. This chain connects TRBV4-2 to TRBJ2-1; D uncertain. Germline V gene data show CDR1 as LGHNA and CDR2 as YNFKEQ. The CDR3 covers 16 residues. V was pared by 3 bases and J by 0 bases, with 12 bases between. CDR3 residues: CASSQAGLSSYNEQFF. DNA for the CDR3: TGTGCCAGCAGCCAGGCAGGCTTAAGCTCCTACAATGAGCAGTTCTTC.

The chain recombines TRBV20-1 with TRBJ1-2; tentatively, D is TRBD1 (5 bases). The V gene's germline CDR1 is DFQATT and CDR2 SNEGSKA (reference sequence). The V gene lost 2 bases and the J gene lost 0 bases, with 19 bases spanning the gap. There are 17 residues in the CDR3. The CDR3 DNA sequence: TGCAGTGCTAGACCGTGGGACGGGACCGAAGCTAACTATGGCTACACCTTC. Protein sequence: CSARPWDGTEANYGYTF.

This clonotype has a count of ten or more. The genes are TRBV7-2 and TRBJ2-5; 12 nucleotides line up with TRBD2. CDR1 SGHTA and CDR2 FQGNSA come from the germline V gene. The CDR3 loop spans 16 amino acids. V lost 3 bases, J lost 1 base, and 3 bases stayed unmatched. The CDR3 reads CASSLATSGGQETQYF. The CDR3 bases are TGTGCCAGCAGCTTGGCGACTAGCGGGGGCCAAGAGACCCAGTACTTC.

The V and J genes are TRBV10-2 and TRBJ2-5; D gene uncertain. The germline V gene has CDR1 WSHSY and CDR2 SAAADI. The CDR3 has 12 residues. Trimming stripped 7 bases from V and 5 bases from J, with 11 bases between. Here the CDR3 DNA reads TGCGCCAGCACTGGACGTGGGGAGACCCAGTACTTC. Translated: CASTGRGETQYF.

This chain links TRBV3-1 with TRBJ1-1, with a weak D call TRBD1 (6 bases). This CDR3 spans 15 amino acids. V was cut by 3 bases and J by 6 bases, with 17 bases left in between. CDR1 is LGHDT, CDR2 YNNKEL, per germline (reference sequence). CDR3: CASSHFRDNLAEAFF. The CDR3 DNA reads TGTGCCAGCAGCCACTTCCGGGACAATCTTGCTGAAGCTTTCTTT.

The J gene is TRBJ2-3, the V gene TRBV20-1; either TRBD1 or TRBD2 may supply D (5 bases each). This CDR3 is built from 17 residues. Germline V gene data show CDR1 as DFQATT and CDR2 as SNEGSKA (reference sequence). The V gene lost 4 bases and the J gene lost 4 bases, with 24 bases spanning the gap. The DNA of the CDR3 is TGCAGTGCTAACGATCGGGGCGAGGTGGGGATAGCAGATACGCAGTATTTT. Translation gives CSANDRGEVGIADTQYF.

The chain combines TRBV7-2 with TRBJ2-7, with D tentatively TRBD1 (5 bases). This CDR3 comprises 14 residues. V lost 5 bases and J lost 0, with 11 bases in between. CDR1 and CDR2 from the germline V gene are SGHTA and FQGNSA. As DNA, the CDR3 is TGTGCCAGCAGCCGTCCAGGGTCCTCCTACGAGCAGTACTTC. Translating it yields CASSRPGSSYEQYF.

The J gene is TRBJ2-3, the V gene TRBV7-2, with D unclear. The CDR3 contains 14 residues. V lost 1 base and J 5 bases, leaving 10 bases between the germline ends. Germline loops: CDR1 SGHTA, CDR2 FQGNSA. The DNA of the CDR3 is TGTGCCAGCAGCTTAGTGGGGTGGGGAGATACGCAGTATTTT. Protein sequence: CASSLVGWGDTQYF.